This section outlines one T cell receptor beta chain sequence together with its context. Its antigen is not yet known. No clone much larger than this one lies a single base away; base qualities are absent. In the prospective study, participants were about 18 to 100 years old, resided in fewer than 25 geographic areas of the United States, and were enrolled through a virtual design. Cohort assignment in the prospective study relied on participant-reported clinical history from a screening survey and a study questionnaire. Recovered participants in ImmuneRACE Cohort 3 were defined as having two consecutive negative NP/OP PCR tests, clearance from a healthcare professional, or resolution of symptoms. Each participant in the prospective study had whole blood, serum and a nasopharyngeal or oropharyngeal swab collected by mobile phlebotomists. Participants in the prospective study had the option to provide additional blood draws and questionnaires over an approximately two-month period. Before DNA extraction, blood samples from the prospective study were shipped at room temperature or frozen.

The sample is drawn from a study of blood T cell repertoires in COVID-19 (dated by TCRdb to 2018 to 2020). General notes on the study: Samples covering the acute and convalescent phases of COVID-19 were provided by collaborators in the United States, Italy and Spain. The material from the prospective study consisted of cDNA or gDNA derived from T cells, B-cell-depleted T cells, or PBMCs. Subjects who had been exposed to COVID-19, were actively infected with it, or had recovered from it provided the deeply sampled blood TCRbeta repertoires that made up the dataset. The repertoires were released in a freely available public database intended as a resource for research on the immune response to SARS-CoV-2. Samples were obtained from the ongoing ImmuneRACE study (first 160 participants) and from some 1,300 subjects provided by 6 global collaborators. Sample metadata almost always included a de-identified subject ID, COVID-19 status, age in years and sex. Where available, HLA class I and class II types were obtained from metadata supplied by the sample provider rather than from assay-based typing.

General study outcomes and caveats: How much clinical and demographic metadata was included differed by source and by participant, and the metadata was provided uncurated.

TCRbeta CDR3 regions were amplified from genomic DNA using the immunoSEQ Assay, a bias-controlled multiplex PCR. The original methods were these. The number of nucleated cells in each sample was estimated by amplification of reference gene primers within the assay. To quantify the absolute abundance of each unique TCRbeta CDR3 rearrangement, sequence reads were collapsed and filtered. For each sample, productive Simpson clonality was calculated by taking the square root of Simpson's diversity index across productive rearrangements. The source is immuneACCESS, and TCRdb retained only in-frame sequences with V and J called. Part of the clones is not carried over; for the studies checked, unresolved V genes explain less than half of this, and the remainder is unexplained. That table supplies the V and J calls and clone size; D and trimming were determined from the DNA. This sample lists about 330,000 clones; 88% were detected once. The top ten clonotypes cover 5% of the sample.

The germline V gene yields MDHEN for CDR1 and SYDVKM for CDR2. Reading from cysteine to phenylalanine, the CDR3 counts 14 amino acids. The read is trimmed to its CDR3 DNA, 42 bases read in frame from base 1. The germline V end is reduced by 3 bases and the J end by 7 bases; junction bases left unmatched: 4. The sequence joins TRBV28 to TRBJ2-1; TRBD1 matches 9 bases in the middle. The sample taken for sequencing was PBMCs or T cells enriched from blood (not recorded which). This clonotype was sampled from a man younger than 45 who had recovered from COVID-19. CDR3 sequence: CASSFGTGLNEQFF. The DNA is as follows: TGTGCCAGCAGTTTCGGGACAGGGCTGAATGAGCAGTTCTTC.